One sample yielded the 17 T cell receptor beta chains listed below, sequenced in a study of OX40 agonist ivuxolimab in advanced cancers. Assay used: immunoSEQ multiplex PCR; TCRdb lists only in-frame clones, some missing. The data show some 79,000 clones, approximately 90% seen once. The sequencing here drew on CD4+ or CD8+ T cells sorted from blood, taken in a trial of the OX40 agonist ivuxolimab. Receptors originate from an adult with an advanced solid tumor such as melanoma, head and neck, liver or kidney cancer.

The chain recombines TRBV21-1 with TRBJ2-2; TRBD1 is the table's D call and was not checked against the DNA. TRBV21-1 is an annotated pseudogene. This CDR3 region has 16 residues. CDR3 coding DNA: TGTGCCAGCAGCAAAGAGTTACAGGGGTTCGCCGGGGAGCTGTTTTTT. Amino acid sequence: CASSKELQGFAGELFF.

The chain links TRBV4-3 to TRBJ1-5; D call uncertain. This CDR3 is 14 amino acids long. V gave up 0 bases and J gave up 3 bases, with 6 bases separating them. Germline values: CDR1 LGHNA, CDR2 YSLEER. The CDR3 region has the DNA TGCGCCAGCAGCCAAGATCGTTCCAATCAGCCCCAGCATTTT. It is translated as CASSQDRSNQPQHF.

The chain uses TRBV7-9 and TRBJ1-1; 8 nucleotides line up with TRBD1. The germline V gene has CDR1 SEHNR and CDR2 FQNEAQ (reference sequence). V lost 8 bases and J lost 4; bases outside the gene matches: 6. The CDR3 totals 13 residues. CDR3 sequence: CASQDREGTEAFF. The CDR3 coding sequence is TGTGCCAGCCAGGACAGGGAGGGCACTGAAGCTTTCTTT. The complete variable domain, with remaining parts taken from reference TRBV7-9 and TRBJ1-1, reads DTGVSQNPRHKITKRGQNVTFRCDPISEHNRLYWYRQTLGQGPEFLTYFQNEAQLEKSRLLSDRFSAERPKGSFSTLEIQRTEQGDSAMYLCASQDREGTEAFFGQGTRLTVV.

The chain recombines TRBV10-1 with TRBJ2-7, with D perhaps being TRBD1 or TRBD2 (5 bases each). Trimming stripped 2 bases from V and 6 bases from J, with 11 bases between. Germline CDR1 is WNHNN and CDR2 is SYGVQD (reference sequence). This CDR3 has 13 residues. The CDR3 reads CASSERTGLEQYF. The CDR3, as DNA: TGCGCCAGCAGTGAGCGTACAGGACTCGAGCAGTACTTC.

The CDR3 DNA follows: TGTGCCAGCAGCTTGGTTGTTGTCCAGGGCACGGACAATCAGCCCCAGCATTTT. Translating it yields CASSLVVVQGTDNQPQHF. The V gene is TRBV5-5, the J gene TRBJ1-5; perhaps TRBD1 as D (5 bases). The CDR3 contains 18 residues. The V gene lost 0 bases and the J gene lost 3 bases, with 19 bases spanning the gap. Germline assignment: CDR1 SGHKS and CDR2 YYEKEE (reference sequence).

This chain connects TRBV27 to TRBJ1-6; 7 nucleotides align to TRBD1. The germline gives CDR1 MNHEY, CDR2 SMNVEV (reference sequence). The CDR3 is made up of 12 amino acids. Losses at the gene ends were 6 bases for V and 10 bases for J; bases not matched to a gene: 3. The CDR3 DNA reads as TGTGCCAGCAGAACAGGGGAATCACCCCTCCACTTT. Translating gives CASRTGESPLHF.

The gene calls are TRBV6-5 and TRBJ1-1, with D perhaps matching TRBD1 (5 bases). This CDR3 region has 15 residues. V lost 6 bases and J 3 bases, leaving 17 bases between the germline ends. Germline V gives CDR1 MNHEY, CDR2 SVGAGI. CDR3 coding DNA: TGTGCCAGCAGCATGCGGAGACAGAGACACACTGAAGCTTTCTTT. It is translated as CASSMRRQRHTEAFF.

This rearrangement joins TRBV29-1 to TRBJ2-1; TRBD2 aligns across 14 bases. Unmatched junction bases numbered 9, after V lost 5 bases and J lost 6 bases. CDR1 and CDR2 from the germline V gene are SQVTM and ANQGSEA. The CDR3 contains 16 residues. In DNA, the CDR3 is TGCAGCGTTACCATGGGACTAGCGGGAGTAGGCAATGAGCAGTTCTTC. Protein sequence: CSVTMGLAGVGNEQFF.

The gene calls are TRBV11-2 and TRBJ1-4; D is uncertain. CDR1 is SGHAT, CDR2 FQNNGV, per germline. The CDR3 is 14 amino acids. V lost 1 base and J 7 bases, leaving 10 bases between the germline ends. The CDR3 spells CASSLVVSFEKLFF. CDR3 coding DNA: TGTGCCAGCAGCTTAGTTGTCAGTTTTGAAAAACTGTTTTTT.

CDR3 sequence: CASSSSPGTGNQPQHF. The CDR3 region has the DNA TGTGCCAGCAGCTCCTCCCCGGGGACAGGCAATCAGCCCCAGCATTTT. The chain joins TRBV7-9 to TRBJ1-5; 7 nucleotides line up with TRBD1. With V trimmed by 4 bases and J by 2 bases, 8 bases remained unmatched. The CDR3 length is 16 residues. CDR1 is SEHNR, CDR2 FQNEAQ, per germline (reference sequence).

This chain links TRBV18 with TRBJ1-1; D is ambiguous. CDR3 length: 12 residues. The V gene lost 4 bases and the J gene lost 1 base, with 4 bases spanning the gap. Germline CDR1 KGHSH, CDR2 LQKENI. CDR3 in DNA: TGTGCCAGCTCACAGGGGAACACTGAAGCTTTCTTT. It is translated as CASSQGNTEAFF.

The chain has TRBV6-6 and TRBJ2-6; D not certain. Germline values: CDR1 MNHNY, CDR2 SVGAGI (reference sequence). This CDR3 has 13 residues. V was shortened by 6 bases and J by 2 bases, with 5 bases between the two germline ends. CDR3 region: CASSSTGANVLTF. The CDR3 DNA reads TGTGCCAGCAGCAGTACTGGGGCCAACGTCCTGACTTTC.

This chain links TRBV7-2 with TRBJ2-7, with 7 nucleotides matching TRBD2. Germline V gene sequence: CDR1 SGHTA, CDR2 FQGNSA. Trimming took 4 bases from V and 7 from J; bases not matched to a gene: 4. CDR3 length: 12 amino acids. The CDR3 DNA sequence: TGTGCCAGCAGCTCGGGGGGTGGTGAGCAGTACTTC. This codes for CASSSGGGEQYF.

This clone was detected only once. The chain links TRBV6-1 to TRBJ1-1; no firm D call. This CDR3 contains 14 residues. V was pared by 2 bases and J by 1 base, with 8 bases between. Germline V CDR1 and CDR2: MNHNS, SASEGT. The CDR3 DNA sequence: TGTGCCAGCAGTGAATCTCGATGGAACACTGAAGCTTTCTTT. This sequence encodes CASSESRWNTEAFF.

The V gene is TRBV7-9, the J gene TRBJ2-5; 7 positions agree with TRBD1. With V trimmed by 8 bases and J by 5 bases, 14 bases remained unmatched. Germline V gene lookup returns CDR1 SEHNR and CDR2 FQNEAQ (reference sequence). The CDR3 runs 15 residues. Here the CDR3 reads CASVPQTGSGETQYF. DNA for the CDR3: TGTGCCAGCGTTCCACAGACAGGGTCAGGCGAGACCCAGTACTTC.

The rearrangement links TRBV10-3 to TRBJ1-2; possible D gene TRBD1, 5 bases. This CDR3 is built from 13 residues. Between the trimmed V and J ends, which lost 8 bases and 7 bases, there was a span of 17 bases. From germline, CDR1 is ENHRY and CDR2 SYGVKD. CDR3 region: CAISRGQGGGYTF. As DNA, the CDR3 is TGTGCCATCTCTCGTGGGCAGGGCGGTGGCTACACCTTC.

The rearrangement uses TRBV5-4 and TRBJ2-7, with 9 nucleotides matching TRBD1. The germline gives CDR1 SGHNT, CDR2 YYREEE (reference sequence). Trimming cost V 3 bases and J 7 bases; bases outside gene matches: 5. The CDR3 has 13 amino acids. CDR3 sequence: CASSWDRAGEQYF. In DNA, the CDR3 is TGTGCCAGCAGCTGGGACAGGGCAGGGGAGCAGTACTTC.